This T cell receptor (beta chain) was sequenced for a study of cytomegalovirus exposure and HLA in healthy donors. In regard to this clone: The antigen is undetermined.

The PCR was carried out with 60 Vbeta primers and 13 Jbeta primers. Libraries were prepared by immunoSEQ multiplex PCR; TCRdb keeps only in-frame clonotypes and omits some of them. The table includes some 160,000 clones, over 8% detected once. Findings and limits, study-wide: TCR beta chain V- and J-gene trimming was linked, in a later analysis, to a missense variant in DCLRE1C.

From germline, CDR1 is SGHRS and CDR2 YFSETQ. The CDR3 sequence is 15 residues long. V shed 3 bases and J 2 bases; nucleotides not matched to a gene: 5. The clonotype comes from a male donor in good health and CMV-seronegative. The sequencing input was PBMCs. This rearrangement joins TRBV5-1 to TRBJ1-2; TRBD1 agrees at 9 bases. The CDR3: CASSSTTGGNYGYTF. The CDR3 nucleotides are TGCGCCAGCAGCTCCACGACAGGGGGGAACTATGGCTACACCTTC.